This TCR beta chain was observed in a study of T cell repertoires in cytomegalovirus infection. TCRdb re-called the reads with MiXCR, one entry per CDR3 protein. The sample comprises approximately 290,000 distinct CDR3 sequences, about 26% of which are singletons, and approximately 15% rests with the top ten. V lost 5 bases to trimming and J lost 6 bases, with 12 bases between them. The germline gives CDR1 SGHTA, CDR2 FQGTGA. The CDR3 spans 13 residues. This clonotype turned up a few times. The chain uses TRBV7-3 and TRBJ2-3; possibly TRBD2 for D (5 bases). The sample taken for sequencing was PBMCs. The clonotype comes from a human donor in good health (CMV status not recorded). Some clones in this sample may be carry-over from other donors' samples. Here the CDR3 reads CASSGPRGDTQYF. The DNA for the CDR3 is TGTGCCAGCAGCGGACCCCGCGGGGATACGCAGTATTTT.